The rows below give T cell receptor beta chains drawn from one sample of a study of blood T cell repertoires in COVID-19. TCRdb's table, derived via immunoSEQ multiplex PCR, lists solely in-frame clones and lacks some. The table has roughly 300,000 clones, just over 90% seen once. The sequencing sample was made of PBMCs or T cells enriched from blood (not recorded which). These receptors were taken from a woman between 35 and 50 years old with acute COVID-19. Each CDR3 is given with its conserved first and last residue. A D gene is named only where the DNA matches it firmly. Size values are once, few and many counts, or a class for expanded clones, and some rows have none.

v_call: TRBV5-6
clone_size: -
d_call: -
j_call: TRBJ1-1
cdr3_aa: CASSFGRGNTEAFF
cdr3_nt: TGTGCCAGCAGCTTCGGCAGGGGGAACACTGAAGCTTTCTTT

v_call: TRBV5-1
clone_size: -
d_call: TRBD1
j_call: TRBJ2-7
cdr3_aa: CASSLPSGTGGYEQYF
cdr3_nt: TGCGCCAGCAGCTTGCCATCCGGGACAGGGGGCTACGAGCAGTACTTC

v_call: TRBV18
clone_size: -
d_call: TRBD2
j_call: TRBJ2-2
cdr3_aa: CASTREGLNTGELFF
cdr3_nt: TGTGCCAGCACGCGGGAGGGCCTCAACACCGGGGAGCTGTTTTTT

v_call: TRBV5-1
clone_size: -
d_call: TRBD2
j_call: TRBJ2-3
cdr3_aa: CASSIRGVGTQYF
cdr3_nt: TGCGCCAGCAGCATCCGGGGGGTAGGGACGCAGTATTTT

v_call: TRBV14
clone_size: -
d_call: TRBD2
j_call: TRBJ2-3
cdr3_aa: CASSQGPLLAGVTDTQYF
cdr3_nt: TGTGCCAGCAGCCAAGGCCCACTACTAGCGGGAGTTACAGATACGCAGTATTTT

v_call: TRBV6-1
clone_size: -
d_call: TRBD1
j_call: TRBJ1-1
cdr3_aa: CASSEYRTGNTEAFF
cdr3_nt: TGTGCCAGCAGTGAGTACAGGACAGGGAACACTGAAGCTTTCTTT

v_call: TRBV5-1
clone_size: -
d_call: TRBD1
j_call: TRBJ2-7
cdr3_aa: CASSFQQGPYEQYF
cdr3_nt: TGCGCCAGCAGCTTTCAACAGGGGCCCTACGAGCAGTACTTC

v_call: TRBV19
clone_size: -
d_call: -
j_call: TRBJ2-7
cdr3_aa: CASSAVRGNTYEQYF
cdr3_nt: TGTGCCAGTAGTGCCGTACGAGGGAATACCTACGAGCAGTACTTC

v_call: TRBV3-1/TRBV3-2
clone_size: -
d_call: -
j_call: TRBJ1-2
cdr3_aa: CASSQVSGSGSYTF
cdr3_nt: TGTGCCAGCAGCCAAGTATCAGGGTCTGGCAGCTACACCTTC

v_call: TRBV7-9
clone_size: -
d_call: -
j_call: TRBJ1-1
cdr3_aa: CASSLPAENTEAFF
cdr3_nt: TGTGCCAGCAGCTTGCCGGCGGAGAACACTGAAGCTTTCTTT

v_call: TRBV5-4
clone_size: -
d_call: TRBD1
j_call: TRBJ2-5
cdr3_aa: CASSADRVETQYF
cdr3_nt: TGTGCCAGCAGCGCGGACAGGGTGGAGACCCAGTACTTC

v_call: TRBV3-1/TRBV3-2
clone_size: few
d_call: TRBD2
j_call: TRBJ2-7
cdr3_aa: CASSQEREADEQYF
cdr3_nt: TGTGCCAGCAGCCAAGAGCGGGAGGCAGACGAGCAGTACTTC

v_call: TRBV28
clone_size: -
d_call: -
j_call: TRBJ1-2
cdr3_aa: CASSLSGTPISYTF
cdr3_nt: TGTGCCAGCAGTTTATCCGGGACACCCATCAGCTACACCTTC

v_call: TRBV4-1
clone_size: -
d_call: -
j_call: TRBJ2-3
cdr3_aa: CASSHTTPTDTQYF
cdr3_nt: TGCGCCAGCAGCCACACTACACCCACAGATACGCAGTATTTT

v_call: TRBV10-1
clone_size: few
d_call: -
j_call: TRBJ1-2
cdr3_aa: CASSVSLYGYTF
cdr3_nt: TGCGCCAGCAGTGTTTCACTCTATGGCTACACCTTC